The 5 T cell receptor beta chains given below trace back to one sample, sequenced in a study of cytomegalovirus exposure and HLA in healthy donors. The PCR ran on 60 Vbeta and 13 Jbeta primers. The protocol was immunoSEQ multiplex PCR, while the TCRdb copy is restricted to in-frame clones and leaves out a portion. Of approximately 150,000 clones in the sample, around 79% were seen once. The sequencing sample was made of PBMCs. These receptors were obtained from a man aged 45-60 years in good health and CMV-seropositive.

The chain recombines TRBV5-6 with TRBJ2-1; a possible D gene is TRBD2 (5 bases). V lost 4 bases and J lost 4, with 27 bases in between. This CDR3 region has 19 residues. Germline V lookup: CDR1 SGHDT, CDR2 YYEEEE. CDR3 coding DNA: TGTGCCAGCAGCCCCGACGTCTTCGCACGAGGACTTCTTTACAATGAGCAGTTCTTC. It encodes CASSPDVFARGLLYNEQFF.

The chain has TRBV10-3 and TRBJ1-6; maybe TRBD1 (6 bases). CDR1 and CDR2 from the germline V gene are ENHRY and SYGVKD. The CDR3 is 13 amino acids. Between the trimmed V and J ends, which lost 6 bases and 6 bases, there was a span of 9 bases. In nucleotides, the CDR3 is TGTGCCATCAGGGGGGGGCCTAATTCACCCCTCCACTTT. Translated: CAIRGGPNSPLHF.

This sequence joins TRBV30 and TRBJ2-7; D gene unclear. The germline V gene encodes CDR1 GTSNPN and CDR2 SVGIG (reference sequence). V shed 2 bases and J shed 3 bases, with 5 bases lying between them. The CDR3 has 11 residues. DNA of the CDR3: TGTGCCTGGAGTTCGGTCTACGAGCAGTACTTC. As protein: CAWSSVYEQYF.

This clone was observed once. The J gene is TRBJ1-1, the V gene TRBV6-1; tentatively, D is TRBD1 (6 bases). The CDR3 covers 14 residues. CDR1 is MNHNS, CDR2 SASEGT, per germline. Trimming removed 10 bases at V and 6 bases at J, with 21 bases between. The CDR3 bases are TGTGCCACCATGCTTAAACCGGACAGCCCTGAAGCTTTCTTT. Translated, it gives CATMLKPDSPEAFF.

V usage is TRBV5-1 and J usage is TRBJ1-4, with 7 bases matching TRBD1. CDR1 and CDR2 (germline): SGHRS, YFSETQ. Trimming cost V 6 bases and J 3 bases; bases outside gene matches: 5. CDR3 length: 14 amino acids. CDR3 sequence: CASNRGLPNEKLFF. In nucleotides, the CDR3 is TGCGCCAGCAACAGGGGTCTTCCTAATGAAAAACTGTTTTTT.